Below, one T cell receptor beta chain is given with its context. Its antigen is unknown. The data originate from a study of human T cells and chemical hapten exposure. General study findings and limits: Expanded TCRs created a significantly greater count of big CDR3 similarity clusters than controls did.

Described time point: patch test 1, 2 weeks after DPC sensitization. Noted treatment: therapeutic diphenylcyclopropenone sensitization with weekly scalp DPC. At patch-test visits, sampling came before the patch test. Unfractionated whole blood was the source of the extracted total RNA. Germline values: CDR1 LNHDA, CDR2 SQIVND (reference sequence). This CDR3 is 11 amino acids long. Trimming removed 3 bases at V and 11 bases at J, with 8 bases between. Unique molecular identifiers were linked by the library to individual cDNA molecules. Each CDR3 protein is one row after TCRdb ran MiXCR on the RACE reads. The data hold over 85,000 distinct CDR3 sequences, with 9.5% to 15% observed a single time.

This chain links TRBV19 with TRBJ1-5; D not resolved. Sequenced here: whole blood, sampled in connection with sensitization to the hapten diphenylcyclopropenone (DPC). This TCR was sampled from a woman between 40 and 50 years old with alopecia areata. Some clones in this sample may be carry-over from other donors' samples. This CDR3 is CASSMGGAQHF. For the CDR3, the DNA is TGTGCCAGTAGTATGGGTGGAGCCCAGCATTTT.